This T cell receptor delta chain was found in a study of gamma-delta chains in newborns, infants, children. TCRdb reprocessed the reads through CATT. The data hold roughly 11,000 delta-chain clones, with about 3.6% observed a single time. Turning to this clone: A read error may account for a junction end that differs from germline.

The receptor's source is a child who was a newborn, infant or young child, either healthy, febrile or measles-vaccinated (not recorded which). Material for sequencing was blood.

In nucleotides, the CDR3 is TGTGCCCGTGACACCTCTGGTGGAACGGGTAAACTCATCTTT. Encoded protein: CARDTSGGTGKLIF. This chain joins TRDV2 and TRDJ1; D ambiguous. The CDR3 length is 14 residues. Germline-derived CDR1 and CDR2 are GEAIGNYY and EKD.